The 11 T cell receptor beta chains reported below all come from one sample, sequenced in a study of blood T cell repertoires in COVID-19 (TCRdb year 2020). Libraries were built with the immunoSEQ multiplex PCR assay. Not all clones reach the TCRdb copy of this immuneACCESS table, which keeps in-frame sequences only. Checked studies attribute under half of the gap to unresolved V genes and leave the rest unexplained. Present in this sample are about 300,000 clones, around nine tenths of which were seen just once. Around 4.8% of the sample belongs to the ten largest clones. Sequencing used PBMCs or T cells enriched from blood (not recorded which). The receptors shown here come from a man in his 60s who had recovered from COVID-19.

The chain recombines TRBV25-1 with TRBJ1-4; possible D gene TRBD1, 5 bases. The CDR3 covers 16 residues. Trimming took 3 bases from V and 0 from J, leaving 11 bases between them. CDR1 and CDR2 (germline): MGHDK, SYGVNS. In DNA form, the CDR3 reads TGTGCCAGCAGTGATGAATGGGGGGCAACTAATGAAAAACTGTTTTTT. Translation: CASSDEWGATNEKLFF.

This clone was observed a handful of times. The chain carries TRBV7-9 and TRBJ2-2, with unresolved D. Trimming took off 1 base at V and 0 bases at J, with 3 bases between the two ends. Germline lookup yields CDR1 SEHNR and CDR2 FQNEAQ (reference sequence). This CDR3 spans 14 amino acids. The CDR3 nucleotides are TGTGCCAGCAGCTTAGACACGAACACCGGGGAGCTGTTTTTT. It is translated as CASSLDTNTGELFF.

The CDR3 coding sequence is TGTGCCAGCAGCCAAGAGGGACTAGGCGACACCGGGGAGCTGTTTTTT. This gives the protein CASSQEGLGDTGELFF. The chain has TRBV14 and TRBJ2-2; 8 bases agree with TRBD2. V trimming: 0 bases; J trimming: 3 bases; junction bases outside the gene matches: 3. The CDR3 runs to 16 residues. Germline values: CDR1 SGHDN, CDR2 FVKESK.

V usage is TRBV10-3 and J usage is TRBJ2-7, with 10 bases matching TRBD1. From germline, CDR1 is ENHRY and CDR2 SYGVKD. The trim removed 10 bases at V and 1 base at J, leaving 7 bases unmatched. The CDR3 loop spans 14 amino acids. The CDR3 sequence is CATGLGQGSYEQYF. DNA for the CDR3: TGTGCCACCGGATTGGGACAGGGGTCCTACGAGCAGTACTTC.

This clone was picked up one time. The rearrangement uses TRBV7-2 and TRBJ2-2; TRBD2 aligns across 10 bases. The CDR3 is made up of 16 amino acids. Trimming took 2 bases from V and 4 from J; bases not matched to a gene: 4. Looked up from germline, CDR1 is SGHTA and CDR2 is FQGNSA. The CDR3 here is CASSLKLAGITGELFF. CDR3 bases: TGTGCCAGCAGCTTAAAACTAGCGGGAATCACCGGGGAGCTGTTTTTT.

The rearrangement uses TRBV23-1 and TRBJ1-1; D is perhaps TRBD1 (5 bases). TRBV23-1 has ORF status, its function being uncertain. The CDR3 extends over 16 amino acids. The germline V and J ends were trimmed by 0 bases and 1 base, with 12 bases remaining between them. Here the CDR3 DNA reads TGCGCCAGCAGTCAATCGTCGGCAGGGCCGAACACTGAAGCTTTCTTT. This gives the protein CASSQSSAGPNTEAFF.

V and J are TRBV18 and TRBJ1-6; 11 nucleotides agree with TRBD1. J lost 10 bases, V lost 3 bases, and 5 bases had no gene match. This CDR3 has 15 amino acids. Germline loops: CDR1 KGHSH, CDR2 LQKENI. CDR3 DNA: TGTGCCAGCTCACCCGGACAGGGGGCAGAATCACCCCTCCACTTT. Its translation is CASSPGQGAESPLHF.

CDR3 nucleotides: TGTGCCAGCACCCCGGGGGGGGCCGGGGGAAACATTCAGTACTTC. It encodes CASTPGGAGGNIQYF. The rearrangement joins TRBV6-2 or TRBV6-3 to TRBJ2-4; 8 bases line up with TRBD2. The CDR3 is 15 residues long. The junction had 11 bases not matched to a gene; V was cut back by 7 bases and J by 6 bases. CDR1 is MNHEY and CDR2 is SVGEGT in the germline V gene.

The V gene is TRBV3-1 (or the pseudogene TRBV3-2), the J gene TRBJ1-3, with D perhaps matching TRBD1 (5 bases). This CDR3 spans 13 amino acids. Germline loops: CDR1 LGHDT, CDR2 YNNKEL (reference sequence). Between the trimmed V and J ends, which lost 8 bases and 4 bases, there was a span of 12 bases. CDR3 sequence: CASSGLPGNTIYF. The CDR3 nucleotides read TGTGCCAGCTCGGGACTTCCCGGAAACACCATATATTTT.

The rearrangement joins TRBV29-1 to TRBJ2-3; D is perhaps TRBD2 (6 bases). Trimming shortened V by 0 bases and J by 4 bases, and 17 bases separated the two germline ends. CDR1 and CDR2 (germline): SQVTM, ANQGSEA. The CDR3 length is 16 residues. The CDR3 region is CSVEDGWGAGADTQYF. The CDR3 coding sequence is TGCAGCGTTGAAGATGGGTGGGGAGCGGGCGCAGATACGCAGTATTTT.

V gene TRBV28 combines with J gene TRBJ2-2; 13 bases align to TRBD2. CDR1 is MDHEN, CDR2 SYDVKM, per germline. This CDR3 spans 15 amino acids. The V and J ends lost 8 bases and 6 bases, in that order; junction bases with no gene match: 6. For the CDR3, the DNA is TGTGCCAGCGGCTGGACTAGCGGGAGCCCCGGGGAGCTGTTTTTT. This sequence encodes CASGWTSGSPGELFF.